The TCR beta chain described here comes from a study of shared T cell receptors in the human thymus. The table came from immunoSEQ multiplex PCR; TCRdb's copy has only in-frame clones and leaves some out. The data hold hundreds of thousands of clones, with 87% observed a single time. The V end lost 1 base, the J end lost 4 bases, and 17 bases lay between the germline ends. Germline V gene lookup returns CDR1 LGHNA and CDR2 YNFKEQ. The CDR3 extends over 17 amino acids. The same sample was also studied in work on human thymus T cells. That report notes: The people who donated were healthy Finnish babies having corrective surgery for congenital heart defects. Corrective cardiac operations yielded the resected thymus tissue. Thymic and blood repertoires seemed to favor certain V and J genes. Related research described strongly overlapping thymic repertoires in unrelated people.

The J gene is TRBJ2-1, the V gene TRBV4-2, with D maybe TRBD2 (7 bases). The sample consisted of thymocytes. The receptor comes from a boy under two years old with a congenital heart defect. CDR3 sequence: CASSQVHRGAKYNEQFF. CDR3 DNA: TGTGCCAGCAGCCAAGTCCACCGGGGGGCAAAATACAATGAGCAGTTCTTC.